This T cell receptor (beta chain) came from a study of Graves' ophthalmopathy and Graves' hyperthyroidism. Study-wide results and caveats: Thyroid clonotypes that were expanded above 0.001 frequency mostly also appeared in blood.

The TCR beta CDR3 regions underwent amplification from RNA transcripts. The authors performed first-round RT-PCR with HTBI primers and then a second-round multiplex PCR. TCRdb reprocessed the multiplex PCR reads with MiXCR, giving one entry per CDR3 protein. The data contain some 1.1 million distinct CDR3 sequences, roughly two fifths of them singletons. This clonotype was detected many times. Its antigen is unidentified. Newly diagnosed hyperthyroidism donors, aged 18 to 65, duration under 2 months. The diagnosis combined clinical symptoms, thyroxine, TRAb, thyroid ultrasound and orbital computed tomography scans. This CDR3 contains 16 residues. Germline CDR1 SGHAT, CDR2 FQNNGV. V was cut by 4 bases and J by 0 bases, with 16 bases left in between.

The sequenced sample consisted of peripheral blood or thyroid tissue (not recorded which). The rearrangement links TRBV11-2 to TRBJ2-7; D possibly matches TRBD1 or TRBD2 (6 bases each). This clonotype originated in an adult man with Graves' hyperthyroidism. CDR3: CASSSRGDISSYEQYF. In nucleotides, the CDR3 is TGTGCCAGCAGCTCTAGGGGGGATATTAGCTCCTACGAGCAGTACTTC.